This T cell receptor (beta chain) comes out of a study of blood T cell repertoires in COVID-19. Study-wide context: Sources were T cells, B-cell-depleted T cells, or PBMCs; the material itself was cDNA or gDNA.

Germline V gives CDR1 MNHEY, CDR2 SVGAGI. Trimming removed 4 bases at V and 6 bases at J, with 10 bases between. This CDR3 region has 13 residues. Per the original methods: By means of reference gene primer amplification, nucleated cell counts were estimated. The table came from immunoSEQ multiplex PCR; TCRdb's copy has only in-frame clones and leaves some out. V and J calls and clone size are those listed in that table; D and trimming were worked out from the DNA. The sample holds about 120,000 clones, 85% seen once. This clonotype originated in an elderly man with acute or convalescent COVID-19. The sample consisted of peripheral blood. The V and J genes are TRBV6-5 and TRBJ1-5; D is perhaps TRBD1 (5 bases). CDR3 coding DNA: TGTGCCAGCAGTTCGGACGGGGGTCAGCCCCAGCATTTT. Translating it yields CASSSDGGQPQHF.